The 7 T cell receptor beta chains listed next were all sequenced from one sample in a study of T cell repertoires in cytomegalovirus infection. TCRdb reanalysed the reads using MiXCR and keeps one entry per CDR3 protein. The table has some 400,000 distinct CDR3 sequences, roughly 30% seen once. Sequenced sample: PBMCs. These receptors came from a human donor in good health (CMV status not recorded). Some clones in this sample may be carry-over from other donors' samples.

The chain employs TRBV11-2 and TRBJ2-7, with D tentatively TRBD1 (6 bases). Germline V gene lookup returns CDR1 SGHAT and CDR2 FQNNGV. The CDR3 is 18 residues long. Deletions cut 6 bases from V and 2 bases from J, with 26 bases between. This CDR3 reads CASRTIKAGTQGTYEQYF. The CDR3 DNA sequence: TGTGCCAGCAGGACCATCAAAGCCGGGACGCAGGGGACCTACGAGCAGTACTTC.

This clonotype was observed many times. The chain joins TRBV4-1 to TRBJ2-3; D call uncertain. The ends were cut back, 4 bases at V and 2 bases at J, with 7 bases in the middle. Germline CDR1 MGHRA, CDR2 YSYEKL. The CDR3 totals 13 residues. CDR3 bases: TGCGCCAGCAGCCTAACCCACACAGATACGCAGTATTTT. It yields the protein CASSLTHTDTQYF.

This clonotype was picked up many times. This chain connects TRBV12-3 or TRBV12-4 to TRBJ1-5; TRBD1 is a possible D gene (6 bases). V lost 4 bases and J 0 bases, leaving 16 bases between the germline ends. The CDR3 totals 17 residues. The CDR3 DNA reads TGTGCCAGCAGTTATTGGGGAGGGGGGATTAGCAATCAGCCCCAGCATTTT. Protein product: CASSYWGGGISNQPQHF.

This clonotype showed up just a few times. The chain couples TRBV7-8 to TRBJ2-4, with a weak D call TRBD1 (7 bases). Germline V gene data show CDR1 as SGHVS and CDR2 as FQNEAQ. This CDR3 has 18 residues. Trimming took 5 bases from V and 1 from J, leaving 21 bases between them. CDR3 in amino acids: CASSHSSSRGAAKNIQYF. CDR3 DNA sequence: TGTGCCAGCAGCCATAGCTCCTCCAGGGGGGCGGCCAAAAACATTCAGTACTTC.

The chain couples TRBV3-1 to TRBJ2-3, with TRBD1 matching 7 bases. The CDR3 contains 15 residues. V lost 5 bases to trimming and J lost 3 bases; unmatched junction nucleotides: 8. The V gene's germline CDR1 is LGHDT and CDR2 YNNKEL (reference sequence). CDR3 loop: CASSARDRGTDTQYF. CDR3 DNA sequence: TGTGCCAGCAGCGCCCGGGACAGAGGGACAGATACGCAGTATTTT.

V and J are TRBV7-9 and TRBJ2-4; D perhaps matches TRBD1 (6 bases). Germline values: CDR1 SEHNR, CDR2 FQNEAQ (reference sequence). V gave up 0 bases and J gave up 9 bases, with 15 bases separating them. The CDR3 sequence is 15 residues long. CDR3 in amino acids: CASSLAQGSKSIQYF. CDR3 DNA: TGTGCCAGCAGCTTAGCGCAGGGGAGTAAATCCATTCAGTACTTC. Looking up the rest from reference TRBV7-9 and TRBJ2-4 gives the full variable domain: DTGVSQNPRHKITKRGQNVTFRCDPISEHNRLYWYRQTLGQGPEFLTYFQNEAQLEKSRLLSDRFSAERPKGSFSTLEIQRTEQGDSAMYLCASSLAQGSKSIQYFGAGTRLSVL.

The rearrangement links TRBV5-6 to TRBJ1-6, with 8 bases matching TRBD1. This CDR3 has 15 amino acids. CDR1 and CDR2 (germline): SGHDT, YYEEEE. V dropped 0 bases and J dropped 12; count of bases not matched to a gene: 8. CDR3 bases: TGTGCCAGCAGCTTGGAGAACAGGGGGATTGTACCCCTCCACTTT. This gives the protein CASSLENRGIVPLHF.